Listed here is a single TCR beta chain. As yet, its antigen is unknown. This record belongs to a study of CD4 T cells in relation to SARS-CoV-2 and coronaviruses. Study overall: PBMCs were cultured with antigen for 10 days before TCR beta sequencing.

Germline values: CDR1 SNHLY, CDR2 FYNNEI. V lost 2 bases and J lost 2, with 10 bases in between. The CDR3 has 15 residues. Using immunoSEQ multiplex PCR, the repertoire was profiled, and TCRdb retains in-frame clones only, with some absent. The repertoire includes 20,000 to 25,000 clones, approximately 82% of them detected once, and approximately 15% sits in the top ten. Study outcomes and limitations: Each donor contributed either pre-pandemic or post-infection samples, not both.

Before the COVID-19 pandemic, during about 2011-2019, CD4+ T cells were taken from unexposed donors. After roughly ten days of culture, CD4+ T cells were isolated. Cells permitting, SARS-CoV-2 S/N and four cold-coronavirus spikes were tested on unexposed-donor CD4+ T cells. V is TRBV2 and J is TRBJ2-1; the D call may be TRBD1 or TRBD2 (5 bases each). The sequence derives from a human donor in good health. Sample: CD4+ T cells from PBMCs, cultured in vitro. The CDR3 is CASSEYQGPYNEQFF. As DNA, the CDR3 is TGTGCCAGCAGTGAATACCAGGGACCCTACAATGAGCAGTTCTTC.